Following are 28 T cell receptor beta chains from one sample sequenced in a study of beta chain features in type 1 diabetes. Expressed TCRB transcripts were sequenced because the entire RNA isolate underwent reverse transcription. The table came from immunoSEQ multiplex PCR; TCRdb's copy has only in-frame clones and leaves some out. The sample includes under 950,000 clones, roughly a sixth of them seen just once. The sample taken for sequencing was naive CD4+ T cells from blood. Receptor source: a woman between 18 and 30 years old in good health.

This clone has more than one count but fewer than ten. V gene TRBV15 combines with J gene TRBJ2-7; perhaps D is TRBD1 or TRBD2 (6 bases each). Germline loops: CDR1 LNHNV, CDR2 YYDKDF (reference sequence). The CDR3 sequence is 16 residues long. The V end was cut by 1 base, the J end by 0 bases, with 13 bases between. The CDR3 DNA follows: TGTGCCACCAGCAGAGGGGGGGCAGCCTACTCCTACGAGCAGTACTTC. As protein: CATSRGGAAYSYEQYF.

The chain has TRBV11-1 and TRBJ2-7, with TRBD2 matching over 7 bases. The junction had 3 bases not matched to a gene; V was cut back by 4 bases and J by 9 bases. This CDR3 has 11 residues. Germline lookup yields CDR1 SGHAT and CDR2 FQDESV (reference sequence). As DNA, the CDR3 is TGTGCCAGCAGCTCGGGAGGCGGGCAGTACTTC. Its protein is CASSSGGGQYF.

The DNA of the CDR3 is TGTGCCAGCTCACCAAGGAGGCCGGATACGCAGTATTTT. This gives the protein CASSPRRPDTQYF. V is TRBV18 and J is TRBJ2-3, with D perhaps TRBD2 (5 bases). CDR3 length: 13 amino acids. CDR1 is KGHSH and CDR2 is LQKENI in the germline V gene. The V gene lost 2 bases and the J gene lost 6 bases, with 9 bases spanning the gap.

The chain recombines TRBV7-9 with TRBJ1-4; 8 nucleotides line up with TRBD1. V trimming: 5 bases; J trimming: 4 bases; junction bases outside the gene matches: 6. Germline CDR1 is SEHNR and CDR2 is FQNEAQ (reference sequence). This CDR3 has 15 residues. For the CDR3, the DNA is TGTGCCAGCAGCCCGGGGACAGGTCGTAATGAAAAACTGTTTTTT. Translation gives CASSPGTGRNEKLFF.

This chain connects TRBV11-3 to TRBJ2-1; 9 bases are a match to TRBD1. Germline assignment: CDR1 SGHNT and CDR2 YENEEA. V lost 0 bases, J lost 3 bases, and 0 bases stayed unmatched. CDR3 length: 15 amino acids. The CDR3 bases are TGTGCCAGCAGCTTAGAGGGACAGGGCTACAATGAGCAGTTCTTC. Translating gives CASSLEGQGYNEQFF.

The sample holds a few counts of this clone. The chain combines TRBV15 with TRBJ2-5; D is ambiguous. Germline CDR1 LNHNV, CDR2 YYDKDF (reference sequence). The ends were cut back, 2 bases at V and 4 bases at J, with 8 bases in the middle. This CDR3 spans 13 amino acids. The CDR3 DNA reads as TGTGCCACCAGCAGACGAGATGGAGAGACCCAGTACTTC. Protein sequence: CATSRRDGETQYF.

This clone was counted a few times. The chain has TRBV2 and TRBJ2-5; D is perhaps TRBD2 (6 bases). The CDR3 consists of 15 residues. Germline V gives CDR1 SNHLY, CDR2 FYNNEI. Trimming took 2 bases from V and 5 from J, leaving 15 bases between them. CDR3 in amino acids: CASSEWRATGETQYF. CDR3 DNA sequence: TGTGCCAGCAGTGAATGGAGGGCTACGGGGGAGACCCAGTACTTC.

The chain links TRBV9 to TRBJ1-4; no clear D. V was pared by 4 bases and J by 4 bases, with 14 bases between. Germline V gene sequence: CDR1 SGDLS, CDR2 YYNGEE. The CDR3 consists of 15 residues. CDR3 coding DNA: TGTGCCAGCAGCCAGTCTCCGTACGGTAATGAAAAACTGTTTTTT. Amino acids: CASSQSPYGNEKLFF.

V and J are TRBV5-1 and TRBJ1-4; no definite D call. V was shortened by 0 bases and J by 6 bases, with 9 bases between the two germline ends. The CDR3 spans 14 residues. Germline lookup yields CDR1 SGHRS and CDR2 YFSETQ. CDR3 nucleotides: TGCGCCAGCAGCTTGGAGACCGGTGATGAAAAACTGTTTTTT. As protein: CASSLETGDEKLFF.

The chain employs TRBV6-1 and TRBJ2-2; 7 nucleotides match TRBD1. The V gene's germline CDR1 is MNHNS and CDR2 SASEGT. After removal of 6 bases from V and 0 bases from J, the junction contained 4 bases not matched to a gene. CDR3 length: 15 amino acids. CDR3 loop: CASRNRGSNTGELFF. The DNA for the CDR3 is TGTGCCAGCAGAAACAGGGGCTCGAACACCGGGGAGCTGTTTTTT.

In regard to this clone: Other DNA sequences of this sample code for an identical CDR3. CDR3 protein: CASSPPASYEQYF. The CDR3 DNA sequence: TGTGCCAGCTCACCACCGGCTTCCTACGAGCAGTACTTC. The V and J genes are TRBV18 and TRBJ2-7, with D hard to call. Germline CDR1 is KGHSH and CDR2 is LQKENI. The CDR3 runs 13 residues. V lost 0 bases and J lost 1, with 4 bases in between. Full variable domain (rest looked up from reference TRBV18 and TRBJ2-7): NAGVMQNPRHLVRRRGQEARLRCSPMKGHSHVYWYRQLPEEGLKFMVYLQKENIIDESGMPKERFSAEFPKEGPSILRIQQVVRGDSAAYFCASSPPASYEQYFGPGTRLTVT.

V usage is TRBV7-9 and J usage is TRBJ2-3; 10 bases agree with TRBD2. Germline CDR1 is SEHNR and CDR2 is FQNEAQ (reference sequence). V was clipped by 3 bases and J by 10 bases; unmatched bases: 7. The length of the CDR3 is 14 residues. The CDR3 region has the DNA TGTGCCAGCAGCTTGTCTAGCGGGAGTTGGGCGCAGTATTTT. This gives the protein CASSLSSGSWAQYF.

This clone was recorded a few times. The chain combines TRBV19 with TRBJ1-2; 9 bases match TRBD1. CDR1 LNHDA and CDR2 SQIVND come from the germline V gene (reference sequence). V dropped 6 bases and J dropped 4; count of bases not matched to a gene: 12. The CDR3 has 16 amino acids. The CDR3 nucleotides are TGTGCCAGTAGACTGGGACAGGGTGGAGGGGGCTATGGCTACACCTTC. Its translation: CASRLGQGGGGYGYTF.

This clone was observed a few times. The rearrangement links TRBV11-3 to TRBJ2-2, with TRBD2 as a possible D gene (5 bases). This CDR3 has 14 amino acids. Germline V gene data show CDR1 as SGHNT and CDR2 as YENEEA. V dropped 1 base and J dropped 6 bases, with 9 bases sitting between them. This CDR3 reads CASSLGGSAGELFF. The DNA for the CDR3 is TGTGCCAGCAGCTTAGGAGGGAGCGCCGGGGAGCTGTTTTTT.

The V and J genes are TRBV18 and TRBJ1-2, with 9 bases fitting TRBD1. Germline CDR1 is KGHSH and CDR2 is LQKENI. The V segment lost 1 base and the J segment 4 bases; nucleotides outside the gene matches: 4. The CDR3 is 15 residues long. CDR3 in amino acids: CASSPRTGDVYGYTF. The CDR3 DNA is TGTGCCAGCTCACCACGGACAGGGGACGTCTATGGCTACACCTTC. Using reference TRBV18 and TRBJ1-2 for the parts outside the CDR3, the full variable domain is NAGVMQNPRHLVRRRGQEARLRCSPMKGHSHVYWYRQLPEEGLKFMVYLQKENIIDESGMPKERFSAEFPKEGPSILRIQQVVRGDSAAYFCASSPRTGDVYGYTFGSGTRLTVV.

The rearrangement joins TRBV5-4 to TRBJ2-5; 7 bases line up with TRBD2. Looked up from germline, CDR1 is SGHNT and CDR2 is YYREEE (reference sequence). Trimming took 10 bases from V and 0 from J; bases not matched to a gene: 9. This CDR3 has 14 residues. The CDR3 sequence is CAVKAGPNQETQYF. The DNA of the CDR3 is TGTGCCGTCAAAGCGGGACCCAACCAAGAGACCCAGTACTTC.

There are a few counts of this clone. CDR3 bases: TGTGCCAGCAGCTTAGCGGAGAATACGCAGTATTTT. As protein: CASSLAENTQYF. V usage is TRBV11-2 and J usage is TRBJ2-3, with D uncertain. This CDR3 region has 12 residues. V was clipped by 1 base and J by 7 bases, with 6 bases between them. Germline CDR1 SGHAT, CDR2 FQNNGV.

Only a few counts were recorded for this clone. This sequence joins TRBV18 and TRBJ1-6; D unresolved. This CDR3 has 17 residues. V lost 4 bases and J lost 9, with 22 bases in between. The germline gives CDR1 KGHSH, CDR2 LQKENI. Here the CDR3 reads CASSRMSEGVGSSPLHF. CDR3 sequence (DNA): TGTGCCAGCTCACGAATGAGCGAGGGTGTTGGTAGTTCACCCCTCCACTTT.

Points on this clone: The same CDR3 also results from other DNA sequences found in this sample. V is TRBV5-1 and J is TRBJ2-3; the D is unclear. The length of the CDR3 is 12 residues. Germline values: CDR1 SGHRS, CDR2 YFSETQ. Trimming pared 0 bases from V and 3 bases from J, leaving 2 bases between. CDR3 sequence: CASSLETDTQYF. The DNA of the CDR3 is TGCGCCAGCAGCTTGGAGACAGATACGCAGTATTTT.

This clone was picked up a small number of times. V usage is TRBV7-2 and J usage is TRBJ2-1; D gene unclear. Between the trimmed V and J ends, which lost 1 base and 9 bases, there was a span of 13 bases. The germline CDR1 and CDR2 sequences are SGHTA and FQGNSA. The CDR3 is made up of 14 amino acids. CDR3 sequence reads: CASSLGDRLGEQFF. The CDR3 coding sequence is TGTGCCAGCAGCTTAGGTGACCGCCTGGGTGAGCAGTTCTTC. The full variable domain, its missing parts supplied by reference TRBV7-2 and TRBJ2-1, is GAGVSQSPSNKVTEKGKDVELRCDPISGHTALYWYRQSLGQGLEFLIYFQGNSAPDKSGLPSDRFSAERTGGSVSTLTIQRTQQEDSAVYLCASSLGDRLGEQFFGPGTRLTVL.

This chain joins TRBV28 and TRBJ2-1, with D maybe TRBD2 (5 bases). The CDR3 is 14 residues long. Germline-derived CDR1 and CDR2 are MDHEN and SYDVKM. Trimming shortened V by 8 bases and J by 13 bases, and 24 bases separated the two germline ends. In DNA form, the CDR3 reads TGTGCCAGCGGAACTCCGTCCGTCGGGTCGGGACAGTTCTTC. It specifies CASGTPSVGSGQFF.

The rearrangement uses TRBV9 and TRBJ2-2; 9 nucleotides match TRBD2. CDR3 length: 16 residues. V dropped 4 bases and J dropped 2; count of bases not matched to a gene: 6. Looked up from germline, CDR1 is SGDLS and CDR2 is YYNGEE. The CDR3 region is CASSLMTSGNTGELFF. CDR3 in DNA: TGTGCCAGCAGCTTGATGACTAGCGGAAACACCGGGGAGCTGTTTTTT.

The sample holds a few counts of this clone. The chain employs TRBV7-2 and TRBJ2-7; D is possibly TRBD1 (5 bases). Trimming took 1 base from V and 11 from J, leaving 15 bases between them. Germline-derived CDR1 and CDR2 are SGHTA and FQGNSA. This CDR3 is 13 amino acids long. This CDR3 reads CASSLGIGVEKYF. In DNA form, the CDR3 reads TGTGCCAGCAGCTTAGGTATAGGGGTAGAGAAGTACTTC.

The V and J genes are TRBV18 and TRBJ2-2, with D perhaps TRBD2 (5 bases). The CDR3 covers 15 residues. The V end was cut by 3 bases, the J end by 7 bases, with 15 bases between. Per germline, CDR1 KGHSH and CDR2 LQKENI. The CDR3 region is CASSPVAKRNGELFF. As DNA, the CDR3 is TGTGCCAGCTCACCGGTAGCGAAAAGAAACGGGGAGCTGTTTTTT.

This clone was detected a few times. This sample includes further DNA sequences coding for the same CDR3. The J gene is TRBJ2-2, the V gene TRBV18; D unresolved. V shed 6 bases and J shed 4 bases, with 12 bases lying between them. Germline V gives CDR1 KGHSH, CDR2 LQKENI. The CDR3 runs to 14 residues. Here the CDR3 DNA reads TGTGCCAGCTCCCCGAGAGAGAGCACCGGGGAGCTGTTTTTT. Its protein is CASSPRESTGELFF. The full variable domain, in which reference TRBV18 and TRBJ2-2 provide the parts outside the CDR3, is NAGVMQNPRHLVRRRGQEARLRCSPMKGHSHVYWYRQLPEEGLKFMVYLQKENIIDESGMPKERFSAEFPKEGPSILRIQQVVRGDSAAYFCASSPRESTGELFFGEGSRLTVL.

This clone was seen a handful of times. The gene calls are TRBV28 and TRBJ2-3, with D unresolved. Germline loops: CDR1 MDHEN, CDR2 SYDVKM. V was pared by 6 bases and J by 5 bases, with 12 bases between. The CDR3 totals 13 residues. The CDR3, as DNA: TGTGCCAGCAGCACCGTGGGCGGAGATACGCAGTATTTT. Its protein is CASSTVGGDTQYF.

This clone was counted only a few times. The chain recombines TRBV18 with TRBJ2-5; TRBD2 might be the D (5 bases). Looked up from germline, CDR1 is KGHSH and CDR2 is LQKENI. Deletions cut 1 base from V and 6 bases from J, with 15 bases between. The CDR3 runs to 15 residues. DNA of the CDR3: TGTGCCAGCTCACCACTCGAGGGTTCGGGCAAGACCCAGTACTTC. It translates to CASSPLEGSGKTQYF.

The J gene is TRBJ1-1, the V gene TRBV5-1, with a tentative D call TRBD1 (6 bases). CDR1 and CDR2 from the germline V gene are SGHRS and YFSETQ. Trimming shortened V by 5 bases and J by 7 bases, and 9 bases separated the two germline ends. There are 11 residues in the CDR3. CDR3 in DNA: TGCGCCAGCAGACTACAGGGTGAAGCTTTCTTT. This gives the protein CASRLQGEAFF.